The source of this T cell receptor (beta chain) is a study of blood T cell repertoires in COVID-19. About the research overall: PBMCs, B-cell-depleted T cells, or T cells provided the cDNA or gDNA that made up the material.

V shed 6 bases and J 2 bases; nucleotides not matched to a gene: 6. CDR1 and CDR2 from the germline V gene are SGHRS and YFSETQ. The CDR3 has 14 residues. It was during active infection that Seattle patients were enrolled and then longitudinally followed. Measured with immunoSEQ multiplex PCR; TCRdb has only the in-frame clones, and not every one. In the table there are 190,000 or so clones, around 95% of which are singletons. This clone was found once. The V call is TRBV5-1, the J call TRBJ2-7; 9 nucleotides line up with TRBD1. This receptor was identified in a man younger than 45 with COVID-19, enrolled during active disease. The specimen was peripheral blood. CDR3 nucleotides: TGCGCCAGCACCTTTCGGACAGGGGCCTACGAGCAGTACTTC. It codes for CASTFRTGAYEQYF.